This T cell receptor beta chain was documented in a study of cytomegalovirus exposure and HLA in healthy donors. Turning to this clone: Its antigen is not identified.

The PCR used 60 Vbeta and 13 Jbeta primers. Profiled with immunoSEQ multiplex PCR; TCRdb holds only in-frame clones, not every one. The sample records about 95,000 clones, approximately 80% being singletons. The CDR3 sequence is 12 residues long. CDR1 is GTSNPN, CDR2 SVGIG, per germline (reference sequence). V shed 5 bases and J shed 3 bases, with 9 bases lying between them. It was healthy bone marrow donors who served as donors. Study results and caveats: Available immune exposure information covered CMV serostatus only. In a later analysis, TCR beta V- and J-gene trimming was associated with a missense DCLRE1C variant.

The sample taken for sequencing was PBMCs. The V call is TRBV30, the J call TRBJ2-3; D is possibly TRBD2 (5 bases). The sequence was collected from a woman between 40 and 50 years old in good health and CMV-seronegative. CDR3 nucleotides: TGTGCCTGGGGACTGTCTACAGATACGCAGTATTTT. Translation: CAWGLSTDTQYF.